This TCR beta chain was found in a study of human T cells and chemical hapten exposure (dated by TCRdb to 2020 to 2023). About the study as a whole: Libraries were pooled for sequencing, and variation in per-sample TCR yields was attributed mainly to small differences in library volumes within the pool. In alopecia patients, the study followed how the peripheral blood TCR repertoire changed in vivo over primary and secondary sensitization to diphenylcyclopropenone (DPC), a hapten. Both TCR alpha and TCR beta chains were sequenced from each blood RNA sample.

Remarks on this clonotype: Its antigen remains undetermined. No much larger clone exists at a distance of one base, and base qualities are not known.

The sample's time point label, in plain terms: healthy volunteer bleed at 2 weeks. Unfractionated whole blood was collected in Tempus Blood RNA tubes, and total RNA was extracted from that blood. Five or six healthy volunteers were used as TCR sequencing controls and were bled at day 0, 2 weeks and 6 weeks. The library was produced with RACE. For sequencing, a NextSeq 500 was employed. During library preparation, unique molecular identifiers were attached to individual cDNA molecules so that TCRs could be counted quantitatively and reproducibly. As for the authors' bioinformatics: Samples had a median of roughly 99,000 TCRs, with a range from roughly 23,224 to 700,000. The Decombinator software suite was used to annotate the V, J and CDR3 of the TCR reads. To make PS versus PT1 abundance plots, every sample was subsampled to the same number of TCRs (28,000). Expanded TCRs were defined as absent before sensitization and observed at least eight times at the 2-week time point. TCRdb took the public reads, trimmed them with fastp at Q25, ran MiXCR for clone calling and kept in-frame beta chains. Entries that share a CDR3 protein sequence are merged under the most common genes and DNA. TCRdb assigned the V and J calls; the authors' analysis was not used. The sample yields around 130,000 distinct CDR3 sequences; around 8.2% were counted once. The top ten hold under 2% of the sample.

The CDR3 spans 20 residues, from the cysteine through the phenylalanine. Of all the DNA, just the CDR3 is kept, 60 bases in frame from base 1. As encoded in the germline V gene (reference sequence), CDR1 is MNHNY while CDR2 is SVGAGI. V is cut back by 4 bases and J by 4 bases, with 18 bases in the junction unmatched. Study-wide conclusions, independent of this receptor: No change with DPC sensitization was found in the number of TCRs above 1 in 1000 frequency, and no evidence of global repertoire structure alterations was found. After repeated subsampling, changes were observed in the strength of the expansion versus patch-test correlation and in the threshold at which the correlation became significant.

The source of this sequence is a male donor in good health. Some clones in this sample may be carry-over from other donors' samples. The rearranged chain carries TRBV6-6 and TRBJ2-5, with TRBD2 identical over 13 junction bases. The sample consisted of whole blood. Here the CDR3 is given as CASSSPYSLTSGGARETQYF. The sequenced DNA: TGTGCCAGCAGTTCCCCTTACTCCCTTACTAGCGGGGGGGCTCGAGAGACCCAGTACTTC.